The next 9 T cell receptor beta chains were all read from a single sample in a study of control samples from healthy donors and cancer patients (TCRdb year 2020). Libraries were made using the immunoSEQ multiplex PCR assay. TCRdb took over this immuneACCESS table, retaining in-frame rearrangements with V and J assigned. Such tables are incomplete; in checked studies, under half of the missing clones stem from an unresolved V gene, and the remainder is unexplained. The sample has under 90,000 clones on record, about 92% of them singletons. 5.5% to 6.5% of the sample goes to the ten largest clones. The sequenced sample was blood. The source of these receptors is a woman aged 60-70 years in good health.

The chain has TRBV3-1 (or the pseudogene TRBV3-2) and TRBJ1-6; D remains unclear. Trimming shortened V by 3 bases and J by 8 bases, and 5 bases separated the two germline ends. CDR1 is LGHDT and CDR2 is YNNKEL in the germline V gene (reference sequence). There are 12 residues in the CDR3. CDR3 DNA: TGTGCCAGCAGCCACGGGGATTCACCCCTCCACTTT. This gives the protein CASSHGDSPLHF.

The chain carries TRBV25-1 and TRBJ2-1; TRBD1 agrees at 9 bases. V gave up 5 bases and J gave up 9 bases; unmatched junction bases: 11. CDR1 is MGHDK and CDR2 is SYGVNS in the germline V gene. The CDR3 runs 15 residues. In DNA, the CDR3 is TGTGCCAGCAGTCCCCGTCGGACAGGGGCCAGTGAGCAGTTCTTC. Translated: CASSPRRTGASEQFF.

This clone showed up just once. CDR3: CSATGYNEQFF. CDR3 bases: TGCAGCGCCACAGGGTACAATGAGCAGTTCTTC. The chain joins TRBV29-1 to TRBJ2-1, with a tentative D call TRBD1 (6 bases). CDR1 is SQVTM and CDR2 is ANQGSEA in the germline V gene. The CDR3 runs to 11 residues. Trimming cost V 7 bases and J 4 bases, with 8 bases left between them.

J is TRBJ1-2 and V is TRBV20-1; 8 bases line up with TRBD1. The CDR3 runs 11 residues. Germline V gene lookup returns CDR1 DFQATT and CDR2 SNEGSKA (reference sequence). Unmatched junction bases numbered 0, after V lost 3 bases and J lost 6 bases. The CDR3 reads CSARTGDGYTF. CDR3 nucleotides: TGCAGTGCTAGGACAGGGGATGGCTACACCTTC.

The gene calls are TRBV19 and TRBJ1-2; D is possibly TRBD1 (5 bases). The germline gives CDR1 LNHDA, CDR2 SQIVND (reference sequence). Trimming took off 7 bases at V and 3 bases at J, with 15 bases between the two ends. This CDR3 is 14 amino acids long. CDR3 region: CASNLPGGDYGYTF. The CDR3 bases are TGTGCCAGTAATCTCCCGGGGGGAGACTATGGCTACACCTTC.

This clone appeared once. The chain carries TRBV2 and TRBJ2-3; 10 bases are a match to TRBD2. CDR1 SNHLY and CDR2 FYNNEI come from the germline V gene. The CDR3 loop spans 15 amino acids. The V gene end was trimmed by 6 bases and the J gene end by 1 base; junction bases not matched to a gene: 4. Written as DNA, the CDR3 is TGTGCCAGCAGATCCGGGACTAGCGGCACAGATACGCAGTATTTT. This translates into CASRSGTSGTDTQYF. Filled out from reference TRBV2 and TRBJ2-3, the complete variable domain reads EPEVTQTPSHQVTQMGQEVILRCVPISNHLYFYWYRQILGQKVEFLVSFYNNEISEKSEIFDDQFSVERPDGSNFTLKIRSTKLEDSAMYFCASRSGTSGTDTQYFGPGTRLTVL.

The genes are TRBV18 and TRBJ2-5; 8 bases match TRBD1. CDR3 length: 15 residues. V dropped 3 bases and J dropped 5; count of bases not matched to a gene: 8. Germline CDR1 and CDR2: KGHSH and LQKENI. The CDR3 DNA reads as TGTGCCAGCTCACCTCGGACAGGGATGGTTGAGACCCAGTACTTC. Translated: CASSPRTGMVETQYF. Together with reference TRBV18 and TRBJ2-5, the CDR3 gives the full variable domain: NAGVMQNPRHLVRRRGQEARLRCSPMKGHSHVYWYRQLPEEGLKFMVYLQKENIIDESGMPKERFSAEFPKEGPSILRIQQVVRGDSAAYFCASSPRTGMVETQYFGPGTRLLVL.

CDR3 residues: CASLQEFNEKLFF. For the CDR3, the DNA is TGTGCCAGCCTACAAGAATTTAATGAAAAACTGTTTTTT. The chain employs TRBV2 and TRBJ1-4; D ambiguous. The V gene lost 8 bases and the J gene lost 4 bases, with 11 bases spanning the gap. Germline V CDR1 and CDR2: SNHLY, FYNNEI. The CDR3 has 13 residues.

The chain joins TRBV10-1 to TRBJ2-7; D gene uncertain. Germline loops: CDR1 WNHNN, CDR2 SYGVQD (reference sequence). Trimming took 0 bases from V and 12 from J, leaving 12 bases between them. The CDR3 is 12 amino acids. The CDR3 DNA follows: TGCGCCAGCAGTGAGTCGATGACCCCCAGGTACTTC. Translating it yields CASSESMTPRYF.